What follows describes a single T cell receptor (beta chain). Its antigen is not identified. TCRdb re-derived calls from the RT-PCR reads in MiXCR, one entry per CDR3 protein. The sample has around 20,000 distinct CDR3 sequences; around 65% are singletons. The entry originates in a study of yellow fever vaccine responses in identical twins. With 5 bases removed from V and 10 bases from J, the gap between germline ends came to 19 bases. This CDR3 contains 14 residues. Per germline, CDR1 KGHDR and CDR2 SFDVKD. The study, taken as a whole, reports: Twins' vaccine T cell response reportedly seemed partly convergent, partly personalized.

Sequenced material: T cells from blood (PBMCs), unsorted or a sorted subset (not recorded which), taken before or after yellow fever vaccination (not recorded which). The sequence was collected from a woman aged 18-29 years who received the yellow fever vaccine. The chain uses TRBV24-1 and TRBJ1-1; no clear D. This CDR3 reads CATSASTGSFGAFF. In DNA, the CDR3 is TGTGCCACCAGTGCCTCGACGGGGTCCTTCGGAGCTTTCTTT.